A selection of T cell receptor beta chains follows, all from one sample in a study of T cells in tuberculosis. TCRdb's copy holds only in-frame clones and misses some; the assay was immunoSEQ multiplex PCR. The sample includes about 34,000 clones, 95% to 97% of them seen just once. The sequenced sample was PBMCs. Source of these receptors: a donor aged 10-30 years with latent tuberculosis or without tuberculosis infection. Both conserved end residues are part of each CDR3. The order of the fields is D gene, clone size, V gene, J gene, CDR3 DNA, CDR3 protein. The D gene is left open where the match is weak. Rows may omit the clone size; those that give it use once, few, many or a size class.

TRBD1	once	TRBV5-1	TRBJ2-7	TGCGCCAGCAGCCCTCCGGGACAGGGGCGATACGAGCAGTACTTC	CASSPPGQGRYEQYF
TRBD1	once	TRBV10-1	TRBJ2-1	TGCGCCAGCTACCGGGACAGAAGATGTTATGAGCAGTTCTTC	CASYRDRRCYEQFF
.	.	TRBV10-3	TRBJ1-1	TGTGCCATCAGTGAGATCATGAGAGGGACTGAAGCTTTCTTT	CAISEIMRGTEAFF
.	.	TRBV4-2	TRBJ1-5	TGTGCCAGCAGCCAAGATGGGAACAGGGATAGCAATCAGCCCCAGCATTTT	CASSQDGNRDSNQPQHF
TRBD1	.	TRBV5-1	TRBJ1-2	TGCGCCAGCAGCCCCAGCCCCAGGGGGTATGGCTACACCTTC	CASSPSPRGYGYTF
TRBD1	.	TRBV5-1	TRBJ2-1	TGCGCCAGCAGCTTGGGTGGGGGACAGGGTAATGAGCAGTTCTTC	CASSLGGGQGNEQFF
TRBD1	.	TRBV19	TRBJ1-5	TGTGCCAGTAGTAGCCGGGACAGGGGTGGACAGCCCCAGCATTTT	CASSSRDRGGQPQHF
TRBD1	.	TRBV19	TRBJ2-1	TGTGCCAGTAGTATTTTGAGACAGGGGGCGACCGTCAACTACAATGAGCAGTTCTTC	CASSILRQGATVNYNEQFF
TRBD2	.	TRBV2	TRBJ2-1	TGTGCCAGCAGGGCTAGCGGGGTATGGTTGAATGAGCAGTTCTTC	CASRASGVWLNEQFF
TRBD1	.	TRBV15	TRBJ1-2	TGTGCCACCAGCAGAGGAAGACAGGGGGCGAATGGCTACACCTTC	CATSRGRQGANGYTF
TRBD1	.	TRBV9	TRBJ2-3	TGTGCCAGCAGCGAGACAGGGGACACAGATACGCAGTATTTT	CASSETGDTDTQYF
TRBD2	.	TRBV5-1	TRBJ2-5	TGCGCCAGCAGCTTGGAAAGGGGAGGGTACCCCAAAGAGACCCAGTACTTC	CASSLERGGYPKETQYF
TRBD1	.	TRBV9	TRBJ2-2	TGTGCCAGCAGCGTAGATTTTCTTGGACAGGGGGCGACCGGGGAGCTGTTTTTT	CASSVDFLGQGATGELFF
TRBD2	.	TRBV5-4	TRBJ2-5	TGTGCCAGCAGCCAGGACGGGAGGGAGACCCAGTACTTC	CASSQDGRETQYF
.	.	TRBV25-1	TRBJ2-7	TGTGCCAGCACGGACAGCTACGAGCAGTACTTC	CASTDSYEQYF
.	.	TRBV2	TRBJ1-2	TGTGCCAGCAGATGGGAGGCAACCTCTTCGGGCTACACCTTC	CASRWEATSSGYTF
.	.	TRBV18	TRBJ1-5	TGTGCCAGCTCACCACCGGGGGGGCCCAATCAGCCCCAGCATTTT	CASSPPGGPNQPQHF
TRBD1	once	TRBV9	TRBJ1-2	TGTGCCAGCAGCGTAGCGGGGCAGGGGGCTGCTGGCTACACCTTC	CASSVAGQGAAGYTF
.	.	TRBV4-1	TRBJ1-5	TGCGCCAGCAGCCGACAGGCTTTTGAGGCCCAGCATTTT	CASSRQAFEAQHF
TRBD1	.	TRBV6-6	TRBJ1-1	TGTGCCAGCAGTCCCCAGGGGGGAGGAAACACTGAAGCTTTCTTT	CASSPQGGGNTEAFF
TRBD1	.	TRBV27	TRBJ1-2	TGTGCCAGCAGTCGAACGGACAGGGAAGACTATGGCTACACCTTC	CASSRTDREDYGYTF
TRBD2	once	TRBV11-2	TRBJ2-1	TGTGCCAGCAGCTTCGGACTAGCGGGAGGTCGGGAGCAGTTCTTC	CASSFGLAGGREQFF
TRBD2	.	TRBV4-2	TRBJ2-5	TGTGCCAGCAGCCGCCAGCGGGAGTCAGGAGAGACCCAGTACTTC	CASSRQRESGETQYF
TRBD1	.	TRBV25-1	TRBJ2-1	TGTGCCAGCAGTGAATTTGCCAGGGGGCGAAATGAGCAGTTCTTC	CASSEFARGRNEQFF
.	.	TRBV9	TRBJ2-7	TGTGCCAGCAGCGTAGGGGCGGGCTTAAGCTACGAGCAGTACTTC	CASSVGAGLSYEQYF
.	.	TRBV6-1	TRBJ2-1	TGTGCCAGCAGCGAACATTTCCTCAGCTCCTACAATGAGCAGTTCTTC	CASSEHFLSSYNEQFF
TRBD1	.	TRBV4-1	TRBJ2-7	TGCGCCAGCAGCCTCGACAGGGTAAACGAGCAGTACTTC	CASSLDRVNEQYF
.	.	TRBV27	TRBJ1-3	TGTGCCAGCAGTCCAATAAAATCAGGGAAAAGGGACACCATATATTTT	CASSPIKSGKRDTIYF
.	.	TRBV4-1	TRBJ1-2	TGCGCCAGCAGCCAAGATCGGCAGGGACAAGCTAACTATGGCTACACCTTC	CASSQDRQGQANYGYTF
TRBD1	.	TRBV6-1	TRBJ1-5	TGTGCCATTTCCCCCGACAGGGGATATCAGCCCCAGCATTTT	CAISPDRGYQPQHF
.	once	TRBV2	TRBJ2-7	TGTGCCAGCAGTCCATTCCCAGGTTCCTACGAGCAGTACTTC	CASSPFPGSYEQYF
.	once	TRBV13	TRBJ2-7	TGTGCCAGCAGCTTGGGGCGTAGCTACGAGCAGTACTTC	CASSLGRSYEQYF
.	.	TRBV28	TRBJ1-4	TGTGCCAGCAGTGAGGGACTTCGGGGTAATGAAAAACTGTTTTTT	CASSEGLRGNEKLFF
TRBD1	.	TRBV7-3	TRBJ2-2	TGTGCCAGCAGCTTAGGGACAGGGAGTGCCGGGGAGCTGTTTTTT	CASSLGTGSAGELFF
TRBD1	.	TRBV5-1	TRBJ1-1	TGCGCCAGCAGCCAACCTAGCCGGGACAGGGTTCTTTTCTTT	CASSQPSRDRVLFF
TRBD1	.	TRBV2	TRBJ1-5	TGTGCCAGCAAAGGACAGGGTCAGCCCCAGCATTTT	CASKGQGQPQHF
.	.	TRBV14	TRBJ2-5	TGTGCCAGCAGCCAATACCGGGGGGCTAAAGAGACCCAGTACTTC	CASSQYRGAKETQYF
TRBD2	.	TRBV7-8	TRBJ2-5	TGTGCCAGCAGCTTATCTAGCGGGGGACAGACCCAGTACTTC	CASSLSSGGQTQYF
TRBD1	.	TRBV7-6	TRBJ1-1	TGTGCCAGCAGCTTAGTATTTTCAGGGGGAACTGAAGCTTTCTTT	CASSLVFSGGTEAFF
TRBD2	.	TRBV5-6	TRBJ2-2	TGTGCCAGCAGCTTGAGCGGGAGGTACACCGGGGAGCTGTTTTTT	CASSLSGRYTGELFF
.	.	TRBV28	TRBJ1-1	TGTGCCAGCATCCCCGGGGTCCGGAACACTGAAGCTTTCTTT	CASIPGVRNTEAFF
.	.	TRBV6-1	TRBJ1-5	TGTGCCAGCAGTGGACGGACACCCCTGATCGGTCAGCCCCAGCATTTT	CASSGRTPLIGQPQHF
.	.	TRBV7-2	TRBJ2-3	TGTGCCAGCAGCCCCCAGGTTTATGGGTCAGATACGCAGTATTTT	CASSPQVYGSDTQYF
TRBD1	.	TRBV18	TRBJ2-7	TGTGCCAGCTCACCCCGGACAGGGATTGGTTACGAGCAGTACTTC	CASSPRTGIGYEQYF
TRBD1	.	TRBV5-5	TRBJ1-4	TGTGCCAGCAGCTTGAATGGACAGGGGGGAGAAAAACTGTTTTTT	CASSLNGQGGEKLFF
.	.	TRBV7-8	TRBJ1-1	TGTGCCAGCAGCTTCGACATTCCGCGCGGGTTGACTGAAGCTTTCTTT	CASSFDIPRGLTEAFF
TRBD1	.	TRBV6-1	TRBJ2-3	TGTGCCAGCAGAATCCGGGACAGGGGTACAGATACGCAGTATTTT	CASRIRDRGTDTQYF
TRBD1	.	TRBV19	TRBJ2-5	TGTGCCAGTAGTACTCCTACGGGACAGGGGGCGCGGGAGACCCAGTACTTC	CASSTPTGQGARETQYF
TRBD1	.	TRBV6-5	TRBJ2-7	TGTGCCAGCAGTCGACAGGGGACATCCTACGAGCAGTACTTC	CASSRQGTSYEQYF
.	.	TRBV15	TRBJ1-5	TGTGCCACCAGCAGAGACCCGGTAACGGAGAATAGCAATCAGCCCCAGCATTTT	CATSRDPVTENSNQPQHF
.	.	TRBV2	TRBJ2-7	TGTGCCAGCAGCCTAATGTGGTCCTACGAGCAGTACTTC	CASSLMWSYEQYF
TRBD1	.	TRBV2	TRBJ2-7	TGTGCCAGCCGGGACAGGGGTAACGAGCAGTACTTC	CASRDRGNEQYF
.	once	TRBV13	TRBJ2-1	TGTGCCAGCAGCGCTGGGGGGAGCTACAATGAGCAGTTCTTC	CASSAGGSYNEQFF
.	.	TRBV2	TRBJ1-3	TGTGCCAGCAGTGAATGGGGCCCAGGGGACACCATATATTTT	CASSEWGPGDTIYF
TRBD2	.	TRBV19	TRBJ2-3	TGTGCCAGTAGTATCCGACTAGCGACTAGCACAGATACGCAGTATTTT	CASSIRLATSTDTQYF
TRBD2	.	TRBV4-1	TRBJ2-2	TGCGCCAGCAGCGGTCCCGGGACTAGCGGGACTCTCACCGGGGAGCTGTTTTTT	CASSGPGTSGTLTGELFF
.	.	TRBV4-2	TRBJ1-1	TGTGCCAGCAGCCAAAAGCCCGCCCTCTGGGGGCAAGGCACTGAAGCTTTCTTT	CASSQKPALWGQGTEAFF